These 6 T cell receptor beta chains came from one sample sequenced in a study of OX40 agonist ivuxolimab in advanced cancers. Clones were read by immunoSEQ multiplex PCR, and TCRdb kept only the in-frame ones, dropping some. The repertoire holds around 82,000 clones, with more than 75% as singletons. Material: CD4+ or CD8+ T cells sorted from blood, obtained in a trial of the OX40 agonist ivuxolimab. These receptor sequences come from an adult with an advanced solid tumor such as melanoma, head and neck, liver or kidney cancer.

The chain uses TRBV7-9 and TRBJ2-4; a possible D gene is TRBD1 (6 bases). This CDR3 comprises 13 residues. Trimming removed 6 bases at V and 6 bases at J, with 12 bases between. Germline V gives CDR1 SEHNR, CDR2 FQNEAQ (reference sequence). CDR3 sequence reads: CASRRTERNIQYF. Here the CDR3 DNA reads TGTGCCAGCAGACGGACAGAAAGAAACATTCAGTACTTC.

This clone was counted a few times. This chain links TRBV28 with TRBJ1-2, with D perhaps TRBD1 (5 bases). V lost 2 bases to trimming and J lost 10 bases, with 8 bases between them. The CDR3 spans 11 residues. Germline V gene sequence: CDR1 MDHEN, CDR2 SYDVKM. CDR3 coding DNA: TGTGCCAGCAGTTTAACAGGATCCTACACCTTC. It is translated as CASSLTGSYTF.

V usage is TRBV18 and J usage is TRBJ2-2, with D hard to call. Deletions cut 2 bases from V and 4 bases from J, with 14 bases between. Germline V gives CDR1 KGHSH, CDR2 LQKENI. The CDR3 totals 16 residues. The CDR3 region has the DNA TGTGCCAGCTCACCAGAAGTCTATTCGGCCACCGGGGAGCTGTTTTTT. This codes for CASSPEVYSATGELFF.

V and J are TRBV6-1 and TRBJ2-2, with D perhaps TRBD1 (5 bases). This CDR3 region has 13 residues. Trimming cost V 10 bases and J 6 bases, with 15 bases left between them. From germline, CDR1 is MNHNS and CDR2 SASEGT. The CDR3 DNA is TGTGCCATCACCAAGGGGTCCCCCGGGGAGCTGTTTTTT. This encodes CAITKGSPGELFF.

V usage is TRBV19 and J usage is TRBJ1-6; D not certain. The length of the CDR3 is 15 residues. Germline V gene lookup returns CDR1 LNHDA and CDR2 SQIVND (reference sequence). Trimming took off 0 bases at V and 0 bases at J, with 3 bases between the two ends. CDR3 nucleotides: TGTGCCAGTAGTATAGAAAGCTCCTATAATTCACCCCTCCACTTT. Protein: CASSIESSYNSPLHF.

This clone was seen only once. The rearrangement links TRBV5-6 to TRBJ2-7, with D perhaps TRBD1 (6 bases). CDR3 length: 13 residues. V lost 3 bases to trimming and J lost 2 bases, with 9 bases between them. Germline CDR1 is SGHDT and CDR2 is YYEEEE. The CDR3 is CASSSGQTYEQYF. CDR3 in DNA: TGTGCCAGCAGCTCCGGACAGACCTACGAGCAGTACTTC.